The 18 T cell receptor beta chains below were found in one sample sequenced in a study of T-cell reconstitution after alpha-beta-depleted transplantation in children. Preparation of the TCRbeta library involved a method that used unique molecular identifiers. Each CDR3 protein gets one entry after TCRdb re-called the PCR reads with MiXCR. This repertoire shows approximately 270,000 distinct CDR3 sequences, 9.9% found once; its top ten account for about 9.4%. The source was PBMCs from the stem cell graft donor, collected from the stem cell graft. These receptors were obtained from a human donor who donated a stem cell graft to a child with SCID.

The chain employs TRBV7-3 and TRBJ1-1; TRBD1 is a possible D gene (5 bases). The CDR3 consists of 14 residues. In germline, CDR1 is SGHTA, CDR2 FQGTGA. V lost 8 bases, J lost 4 bases, and 17 bases lay in between. The CDR3 spells CASVLMGVATEAFF. The DNA of the CDR3 is TGTGCCAGCGTCTTAATGGGGGTGGCCACTGAAGCTTTCTTT.

This clonotype showed up just a few times. This chain uses TRBV7-9 with TRBJ2-7; D call uncertain. The V gene lost 2 bases and the J gene lost 2 bases, with 13 bases spanning the gap. This CDR3 has 15 residues. Germline-derived CDR1 and CDR2 are SEHNR and FQNEAQ (reference sequence). The chain's CDR3 is CASSLTTVPAYEQYF. The CDR3 bases are TGTGCCAGCAGCTTAACGACGGTACCGGCCTACGAGCAGTACTTC.

The chain combines TRBV12-3 or TRBV12-4 with TRBJ1-5; TRBD1 matches 7 bases. The J segment lost 8 bases and the V segment lost 4 bases, leaving 11 bases of the junction unmatched. CDR3 length: 15 residues. CDR3 sequence: CASSSSAGGPEPQHF. CDR3 nucleotides: TGTGCCAGCAGTTCATCTGCAGGGGGTCCCGAGCCCCAGCATTTT.

This clonotype was observed at least ten times. This CDR3 is CASSPGDRVAETQYF. In nucleotides, the CDR3 is TGTGCCAGCAGCCCCGGGGACAGGGTAGCTGAGACCCAGTACTTC. This rearrangement joins TRBV5-5 to TRBJ2-5; the match to TRBD1 covers 9 bases. The CDR3 is 15 amino acids. CDR1 is SGHKS, CDR2 YYEKEE, per germline (reference sequence). J gave up 5 bases and V 4 bases, and 9 bases lay outside the gene matches.

This clonotype was counted at least ten times. V usage is TRBV7-9 and J usage is TRBJ2-7, with 7 bases that match TRBD1. The CDR3 length is 13 residues. CDR1 and CDR2 from the germline V gene are SEHNR and FQNEAQ (reference sequence). Trimming took 2 bases from V and 2 from J; bases not matched to a gene: 0. CDR3 sequence reads: CASSLTGAYEQYF. The DNA of the CDR3 is TGTGCCAGCAGCTTAACAGGGGCCTACGAGCAGTACTTC.

The chain employs TRBV7-3 and TRBJ2-7; TRBD2 aligns across 9 bases. From germline, CDR1 is SGHTA and CDR2 FQGTGA. CDR3 length: 17 amino acids. V gave up 2 bases and J gave up 4 bases; unmatched junction bases: 12. The CDR3: CASSLSPSGEPFYEQYF. The CDR3 region has the DNA TGTGCCAGCAGCTTATCCCCTAGCGGGGAGCCCTTTTACGAGCAGTACTTC.

This clonotype was detected many times. The J gene is TRBJ1-1, the V gene TRBV2; perhaps TRBD1 as D (5 bases). Trimming cost V 6 bases and J 7 bases, with 12 bases left between them. The CDR3 sequence is 12 residues long. The V gene's germline CDR1 is SNHLY and CDR2 FYNNEI. The CDR3 nucleotides are TGTGCCAGCAGCCCGGGGGGGATTGAAGCTTTCTTT. The encoded protein is CASSPGGIEAFF. Full variable domain (remainder filled in from reference TRBV2 and TRBJ1-1): EPEVTQTPSHQVTQMGQEVILRCVPISNHLYFYWYRQILGQKVEFLVSFYNNEISEKSEIFDDQFSVERPDGSNFTLKIRSTKLEDSAMYFCASSPGGIEAFFGQGTRLTVV.

This chain uses TRBV5-1 with TRBJ2-7; 8 bases fit TRBD1. V shed 4 bases and J 1 base; nucleotides not matched to a gene: 4. CDR1 and CDR2 (germline): SGHRS, YFSETQ. The length of the CDR3 is 14 residues. In DNA form, the CDR3 reads TGCGCCAGCAGCACGGGACAGGATTCCTACGAGCAGTACTTC. The encoded protein is CASSTGQDSYEQYF.

This clonotype was found a few times. This sequence joins TRBV19 and TRBJ2-6; perhaps TRBD1 as D (6 bases). The CDR3 length is 15 residues. Germline V CDR1 and CDR2: LNHDA, SQIVND (reference sequence). Trimming stripped 4 bases from V and 3 bases from J, with 10 bases between. CDR3 region: CASSNNRDGANVLTF. The CDR3 DNA sequence: TGTGCCAGTAGTAATAACAGGGATGGGGCCAACGTCCTGACTTTC. The complete variable domain, with remaining parts taken from reference TRBV19 and TRBJ2-6, reads DGGITQSPKYLFRKEGQNVTLSCEQNLNHDAMYWYRQDPGQGLRLIYYSQIVNDFQKGDIAEGYSVSREKKESFPLTVTSAQKNPTAFYLCASSNNRDGANVLTFGAGSRLTVL.

This clonotype was counted only a few times. The chain carries TRBV12-3 or TRBV12-4 and TRBJ1-1; D ambiguous. The CDR3 loop spans 16 amino acids. Trimming removed 5 bases from V and 1 base from J, with 17 bases in between. CDR3 residues: CASSRNSVVENTEAFF. CDR3 DNA sequence: TGTGCCAGCAGTAGAAACTCTGTAGTAGAGAACACTGAAGCTTTCTTT.

This clonotype turned up a few times. The chain is built from TRBV7-3 and TRBJ2-7, with 9 bases lining up with TRBD2. CDR1 is SGHTA, CDR2 FQGTGA, per germline. The CDR3 contains 15 residues. Trimming removed 0 bases from V and 4 bases from J; junction bases left unmatched: 4. The CDR3 sequence: CASSLTPAGGYEQYF. The CDR3 nucleotides read TGTGCCAGCAGCTTAACCCCCGCGGGGGGGTACGAGCAGTACTTC.

The rearrangement joins TRBV27 to TRBJ2-1, with unresolved D. From germline, CDR1 is MNHEY and CDR2 SMNVEV (reference sequence). The germline V and J ends were trimmed by 3 bases and 2 bases, with 8 bases remaining between them. This CDR3 has 14 amino acids. The CDR3 sequence is CASSFAVAYNEQFF. CDR3 nucleotides: TGTGCCAGCAGTTTCGCGGTGGCCTACAATGAGCAGTTCTTC.

This clonotype was seen ten or more times. The chain joins TRBV6-9 to TRBJ2-7, with 7 bases identical to TRBD2. V was pared by 8 bases and J by 3 bases, with 10 bases of the junction left unmatched. The CDR3 is made up of 14 amino acids. CDR1 and CDR2 (germline): MNHGY, SVAAGI. CDR3 sequence reads: CASFGLRGVYEQYF. Written as DNA, the CDR3 is TGTGCCAGCTTCGGATTACGGGGGGTCTACGAGCAGTACTTC.

Many counts were recorded for this clonotype. This rearrangement joins TRBV7-9 to TRBJ2-2; D gene unclear. CDR3 size: 14 residues. Germline CDR1 reads SEHNR; CDR2 reads FQNEAQ (reference sequence). The V end lost 3 bases, the J end lost 1 base, and 6 bases lay between the germline ends. DNA for the CDR3: TGTGCCAGCAGCTTGTCAGGGAACACCGGGGAGCTGTTTTTT. Translated, it gives CASSLSGNTGELFF.

The chain couples TRBV4-1 to TRBJ2-1; D not resolved. Looked up from germline, CDR1 is MGHRA and CDR2 is YSYEKL. V was clipped by 0 bases and J by 8 bases, with 5 bases between them. CDR3 length equals 12 residues. This CDR3 reads CASSQDGHEQFF. The CDR3 nucleotides read TGCGCCAGCAGCCAAGATGGTCATGAGCAGTTCTTC.

This chain joins TRBV7-2 and TRBJ2-7; D gene ambiguous. Per the germline V gene, CDR1 is SGHTA and CDR2 is FQGNSA. Trimming stripped 5 bases from V and 4 bases from J, with 12 bases between. This CDR3 has 13 amino acids. This CDR3 reads CASSPQTRYEQYF. Here the CDR3 DNA reads TGTGCCAGCAGCCCTCAGACTCGATACGAGCAGTACTTC.

The chain joins TRBV29-1 to TRBJ1-1; D is ambiguous. This CDR3 comprises 13 residues. Germline CDR1 is SQVTM and CDR2 is ANQGSEA. V was clipped by 0 bases and J by 0 bases, with 5 bases between them. The CDR3 nucleotides read TGCAGCGTTGAAGATCCTGTGAACACTGAAGCTTTCTTT. Translating gives CSVEDPVNTEAFF.

The table lists this clonotype with a few counts. The chain combines TRBV5-5 with TRBJ2-5, with D perhaps TRBD2 (7 bases). The V end lost 1 base, the J end lost 4 bases, and 14 bases lay between the germline ends. Germline V lookup: CDR1 SGHKS, CDR2 YYEKEE (reference sequence). This CDR3 region has 15 residues. Written as DNA, the CDR3 is TGTGCCAGCAGCTTGTCGCTGGGGGGGCGAGAGACCCAGTACTTC. This gives the protein CASSLSLGGRETQYF.